This entry features one T cell receptor beta chain sequence. The antigen is undetermined. Germline V lookup: CDR1 SEHNR, CDR2 FQNEAQ (reference sequence). Trimming stripped 0 bases from V and 1 base from J, with 15 bases between. The CDR3 covers 17 residues. This sample is drawn from a study of radiotherapy plus CTLA-4 blockade in lung cancer. On the study more broadly: Patients showed objective responses in about 20% of cases and disease control in roughly 31%. Regarding the study as a whole: Blood-borne expansion of tumor-derived TCR clones followed radiotherapy plus ipilimumab.

Repertoires were generated with immunoSEQ multiplex PCR, while TCRdb's copy carries only in-frame clones and drops some. Of approximately 100,000 clones listed, around 85% were seen once; the top ten hold under 3%. The specimen was peripheral blood, collected from a patient treated with radiotherapy plus ipilimumab. This TCR was recovered from a human donor with non-small cell lung cancer that progressed on radiotherapy plus ipilimumab. Some clones in this sample may be carry-over from other donors' samples. V and J are TRBV7-9 and TRBJ1-1, with D possibly TRBD1 on 5 matching bases. The CDR3 reads CASSLAASRVANTEAFF. The CDR3 nucleotides are TGTGCCAGCAGCTTAGCCGCGTCCAGGGTTGCGAACACTGAAGCTTTCTTT.